A selection of T cell receptor beta chains follows, all from one sample in a study of blood T cell repertoires in COVID-19. Using immunoSEQ multiplex PCR, the repertoire was profiled, and TCRdb retains in-frame clones only, with some absent. The sample contains 250,000 to 350,000 clones, around 84% of which appear only once. Material: peripheral blood. All receptors come from a human donor with COVID-19, enrolled during active disease. The donor label of this sample is uncertain. Each CDR3 is given without its conserved first and last residue.

cdr3_length	v_call	j_call	cdr3_aa
11	TRBV14	TRBJ1-2	ASSPGTVYGYT
11	TRBV19	TRBJ1-1	ATRTGGETEAF
14	TRBV28	TRBJ1-4	ASSSPRTDTNEKLF
14	TRBV28	TRBJ1-6	ASSERNRGWGSPLH
14	TRBV28	TRBJ1-1	ASSQLRDRVNTEAF
15	TRBV28	TRBJ1-5	ASSLGGLMTSNQPQH
13	TRBV19	TRBJ1-1	ASSIIGAGDTEAF
14	TRBV11-1	TRBJ2-7	ASSLGLATSSYEQY
12	TRBV2	TRBJ1-1	ASTPTTGNTEAF
12	TRBV9	TRBJ1-2	ASSTRQGTNGYT
12	TRBV5-5	TRBJ2-2	ASSFSFLSGELF
15	TRBV28	TRBJ2-7	ASLGAQGSRRVYEQY
14	TRBV2	TRBJ1-6	ASRTDRGLYNSPLH
12	TRBV15	TRBJ1-2	ATSPSHSGGGYT
13	TRBV5-1	TRBJ1-1	ASSSRQDRNTEAF
14	TRBV4-3	TRBJ2-3	ASSQDRNSGTDTQY
15	TRBV3-1/TRBV3-2	TRBJ2-1	ASSQDNVPTPHNEQF
13	TRBV7-9	TRBJ1-5	ASSLGAGSIYPQH
13	TRBV30	TRBJ1-5	AWNPDRGGNQPQH
14	TRBV11-2	TRBJ1-1	ASSSQDRLANTEAF
15	TRBV27	TRBJ2-3	ASSSGLAIDSTDTQY
16	TRBV2	TRBJ2-3	ASSLLAGGGTSTDTQY
12	TRBV2	TRBJ1-5	ASRTGLDNQPQH
12	TRBV5-1	TRBJ2-3	ASGGLGSTDTQY
17	TRBV19	TRBJ1-5	ASSIRGTVGARGDQPQH
12	TRBV30	TRBJ2-7	AWSPPGLEYEQY
13	TRBV3-1/TRBV3-2	TRBJ1-3	ASSSSGFSGNTIY
12	TRBV6-5	TRBJ1-2	ASSKPGANYGYT
13	TRBV19	TRBJ2-7	ASSTAGTGLGKQY
13	TRBV6-1	TRBJ1-3	ASSEAGVVGNTIY
13	TRBV5-6	TRBJ1-2	ASSVLQGAGYGYT
12	TRBV28	TRBJ2-7	ASSNDRLSYEQY
13	TRBV27	TRBJ2-3	ASSLSMRGTDTQY
13	TRBV5-6	TRBJ1-1	ASSLGPLGSTEAF
17	TRBV5-4	TRBJ2-6	ASSRHMGQGETGANVLT
12	TRBV5-1	TRBJ1-5	ASSLGGLYQPQH
13	TRBV14	TRBJ2-5	ASSQDFGAWETQY
9	TRBV2	TRBJ2-7	AINRDYEQY
10	TRBV28	TRBJ1-3	ASKAGINTIY
13	TRBV19	TRBJ2-1	ASVPPAGAYNEQF
12	TRBV5-4	TRBJ1-3	ASSLRGAGNTIY
12	TRBV7-9	TRBJ2-7	ASSGTGFGYEQY
15	TRBV7-9	TRBJ1-3	ASEDRDRGRKGNTIY
9	TRBV11-2	TRBJ2-1	ASSPKMEQF
13	TRBV28	TRBJ2-6	ASSPWEGQVAVLT
14	TRBV19	TRBJ1-5	ASSTGQSLSNQPQH
15	TRBV4-1	TRBJ1-6	ASSHPGDRGLVSPLH
11	TRBV29-1	TRBJ1-5	SVQGAGNQPQH
13	TRBV18	TRBJ2-7	ASSPTGSSSYEQY
15	TRBV28	TRBJ2-2	ASSPLSGWRGTGELF
15	TRBV7-2	TRBJ2-7	ASSLGGSGRGRGEQY
13	TRBV7-2	TRBJ2-2	ASSTDHRSTGELF
9	TRBV7-9	TRBJ2-7	ASSLIGTAI
16	TRBV3-1/TRBV3-2	TRBJ2-5	ASSPNTGTSGPQETQY
11	TRBV19	TRBJ2-1	ASRGTGANEQF
17	TRBV5-5	TRBJ2-6	ASSPGRDRVSSGANVLT
13	TRBV27	TRBJ1-6	ASSSTPGLGSPLH
14	TRBV7-2	TRBJ1-4	ASSLGTGGGNEKLF
13	TRBV2	TRBJ1-1	ASRKGQGLNTEAF